This TCR beta chain comes out of a study of T cell repertoires in aging, cancer and after chemotherapy (dated by TCRdb to between 2017 and 2020). Concerning the study at large: Donors spanned six age groups from 30 or younger to 70 or older, with at least three individuals per group. Peripheral blood TCR beta repertoires from healthy donors and cancer patients were profiled to examine immunoaging and T cell reconstitution after chemotherapy. In total, the full dataset held some 8.2 million TCR reads. In the hematological group, the paired samples taken before and after chemotherapy came from chronic lymphocytic leukemia patients who were treated with regimens based on fludarabine or bendamustine. Alongside approximately 95 healthy donors serving as a reference group, the cohort included 200 to 250 cancer patients, of whom roughly 92 had hematological cancers and 120 to 130 had solid cancers. General findings and caveats noted by the study authors: Lymphoid organ infiltration was present in hematological cancer patients, and this infiltration may itself impair thymic emigration or peripheral T cell expansion. Declining TCR diversity with age in healthy donors was mainly explained by loss of richness; in cancer patients, loss of evenness also contributed. Significantly lower blood TCR diversity and higher clonality were observed in untreated patients with hematological or solid cancers than in age-matched healthy donors. The authors noted that the repertoire data do not allow conclusions about immunological memory after chemotherapy. In both cancer cohorts, the median generation probability rose over the chemotherapy interval, which suggests that the repertoire was reconstituted through rebound thymic output.

Instead of sorted cells or RNA, genomic DNA extracted from peripheral blood served as the source for amplifying TCR beta rearrangements. The CDR1 and CDR2 encoded by the germline V gene (reference sequence) are LNHDA and SQIVND. There are 14 amino acids in the CDR3, from cysteine to phenylalanine inclusive. The only DNA kept is the CDR3, 42 bases in frame from the first base. Between the V and J ends, shortened by 3 bases and 7 bases respectively, the junction contains 15 bases. Rearranged TRB sequences spanning V, D and J segments were amplified by multiplex touch-down PCR using a mixed TRB-A/B primer pool. Illumina adapters and sample indices were attached to the amplicons in two consecutive PCR reactions using Phusion HS II polymerase. After gel purification with the NucleoSpin Gel and PCR Clean-up kit, the amplicons were checked using Qubit and an Agilent 2100 Bioanalyzer. The libraries were sequenced on an Illumina MiSeq with 600-cycle, single-indexed, paired-end runs. The source study handled its data this way. MiXCR versions 2.12 and 3.0.5 were used to process TRB sequences. A clone was defined as each unique CDR3 nucleotide sequence, and only productive sequences supported by at least two reads were kept. Shannon diversity, evenness, clonality (one minus evenness), and alpha-parameterized diversity profiles from alpha 0 to 5 were included as repertoire metrics. The IGoR algorithm was used to calculate generation probabilities of clones in the paired pre- and post-chemotherapy samples. TCRdb handled the public reads itself, with Q25 trimming in fastp and clone calling in MiXCR, and kept productive beta chains. Merged by CDR3 protein, the rows form single entries marked with the most common genes and DNA. The V and J calls and clone size come from TCRdb's table, not from the authors' own analysis. Counted in this sample were about 9,000 distinct CDR3 sequences; 23% of them appeared once. The biggest ten clones account for 12% to 15% of the sample.

This clonotype is categorized as medium-sized (0.01 to 0.1%). Its antigen is currently not known. No much larger clone exists at a distance of one base, and base qualities are not known. This TCR derives from a human donor with a blood cancer. The donor label of this sample is uncertain. The sample consisted of blood. Here the chain combines TRBV19 and TRBJ1-1; TRBD1 is a weak D gene call, 5 bases matching. The CDR3 region reads CASSISGMGNEAFF. The sequence in DNA is TGTGCCAGTAGTATTTCAGGGATGGGAAATGAAGCTTTCTTT.